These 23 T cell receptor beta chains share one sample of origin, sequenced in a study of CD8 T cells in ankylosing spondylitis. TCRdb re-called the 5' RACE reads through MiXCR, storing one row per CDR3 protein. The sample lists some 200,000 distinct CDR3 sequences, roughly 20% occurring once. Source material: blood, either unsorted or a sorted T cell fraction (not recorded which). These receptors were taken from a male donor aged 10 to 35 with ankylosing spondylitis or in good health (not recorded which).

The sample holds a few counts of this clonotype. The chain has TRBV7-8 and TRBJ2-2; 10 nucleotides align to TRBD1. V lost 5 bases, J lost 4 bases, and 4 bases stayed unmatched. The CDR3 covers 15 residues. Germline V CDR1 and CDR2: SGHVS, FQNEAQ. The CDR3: CASSRQGAGTGELFF. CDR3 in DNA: TGTGCCAGCAGCAGACAGGGGGCCGGCACCGGGGAGCTGTTTTTT.

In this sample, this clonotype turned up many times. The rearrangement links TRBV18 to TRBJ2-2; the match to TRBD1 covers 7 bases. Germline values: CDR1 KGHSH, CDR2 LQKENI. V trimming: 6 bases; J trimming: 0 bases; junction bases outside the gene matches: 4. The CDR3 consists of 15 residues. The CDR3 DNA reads TGTGCCAGCTCCCACGGACAGGCGAACACCGGGGAGCTGTTTTTT. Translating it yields CASSHGQANTGELFF.

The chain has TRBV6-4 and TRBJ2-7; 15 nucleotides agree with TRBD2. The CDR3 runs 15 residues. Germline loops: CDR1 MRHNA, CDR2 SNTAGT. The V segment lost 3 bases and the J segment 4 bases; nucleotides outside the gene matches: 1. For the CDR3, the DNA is TGTGCCAGCAGTGAGGGACTAGCGGGAGGTTACGAGCAGTACGTC. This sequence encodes CASSEGLAGGYEQYV.

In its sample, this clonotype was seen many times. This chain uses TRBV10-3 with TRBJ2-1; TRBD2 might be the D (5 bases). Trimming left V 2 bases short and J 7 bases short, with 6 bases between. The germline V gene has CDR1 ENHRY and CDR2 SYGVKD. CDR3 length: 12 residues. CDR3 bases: TGTGCCATCAGTGAGAGAGGGAATGAGCAGTTCTTC. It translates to CAISERGNEQFF.

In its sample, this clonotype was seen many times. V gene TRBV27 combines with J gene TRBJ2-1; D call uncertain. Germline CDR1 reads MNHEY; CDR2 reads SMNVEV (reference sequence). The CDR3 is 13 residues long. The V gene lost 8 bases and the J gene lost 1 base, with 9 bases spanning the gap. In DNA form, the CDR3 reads TGTGCCAGCGGTAGGGTGTCCTACAATGAGCAGTTCTTC. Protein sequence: CASGRVSYNEQFF.

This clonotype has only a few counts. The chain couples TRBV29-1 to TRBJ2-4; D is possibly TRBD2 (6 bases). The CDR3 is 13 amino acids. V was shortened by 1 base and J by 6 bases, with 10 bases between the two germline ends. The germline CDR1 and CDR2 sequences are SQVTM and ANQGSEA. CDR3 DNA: TGCAGCGTTGAAGGCGGGAATCGAAACATTCAGTACTTC. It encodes CSVEGGNRNIQYF. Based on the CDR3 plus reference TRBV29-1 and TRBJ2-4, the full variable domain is SAVISQKPSRDICQRGTSLTIQCQVDSQVTMMFWYRQQPGQSLTLIATANQGSEATYESGFVIDKFPISRPNLTFSTLTVSNMSPEDSSIYLCSVEGGNRNIQYFGAGTRLSVL.

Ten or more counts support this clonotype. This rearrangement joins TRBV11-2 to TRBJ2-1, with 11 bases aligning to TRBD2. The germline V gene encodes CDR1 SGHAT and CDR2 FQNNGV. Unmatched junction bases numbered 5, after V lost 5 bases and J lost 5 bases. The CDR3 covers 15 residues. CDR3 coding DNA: TGTGCCAGCAGCCTCGGACTAGCGGGCCACAATGAGCAGTTCTTC. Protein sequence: CASSLGLAGHNEQFF.

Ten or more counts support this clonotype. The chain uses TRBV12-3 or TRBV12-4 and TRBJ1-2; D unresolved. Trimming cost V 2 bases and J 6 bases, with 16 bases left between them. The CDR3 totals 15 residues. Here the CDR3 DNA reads TGTGCCAGCAGTTTAAGATCGCGGGGAGTAAATGGCTACACCTTC. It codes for CASSLRSRGVNGYTF.

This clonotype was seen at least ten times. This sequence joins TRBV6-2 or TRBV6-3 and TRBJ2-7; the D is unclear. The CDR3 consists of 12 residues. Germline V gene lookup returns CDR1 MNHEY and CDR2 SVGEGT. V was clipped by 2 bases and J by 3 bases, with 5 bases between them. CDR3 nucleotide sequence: TGTGCCAGCAGTTACGGATACTACGAGCAGTACTTC. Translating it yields CASSYGYYEQYF.

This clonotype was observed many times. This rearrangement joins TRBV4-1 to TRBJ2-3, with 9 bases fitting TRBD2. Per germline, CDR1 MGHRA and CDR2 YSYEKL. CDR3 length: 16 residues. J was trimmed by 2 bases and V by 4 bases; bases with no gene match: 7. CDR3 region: CASSPLGGRATDTQYF. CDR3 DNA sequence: TGCGCCAGCAGCCCCCTTGGCGGGAGGGCCACAGATACGCAGTATTTT.

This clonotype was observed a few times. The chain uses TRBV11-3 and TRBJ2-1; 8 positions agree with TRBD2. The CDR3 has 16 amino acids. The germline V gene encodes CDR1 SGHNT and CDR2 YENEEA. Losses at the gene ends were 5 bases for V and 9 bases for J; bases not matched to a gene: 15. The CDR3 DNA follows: TGTGCCAGCAGCCGAGAGGGGCTAGCGGGCGGGAGTGAGCAGTTCTTC. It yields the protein CASSREGLAGGSEQFF.

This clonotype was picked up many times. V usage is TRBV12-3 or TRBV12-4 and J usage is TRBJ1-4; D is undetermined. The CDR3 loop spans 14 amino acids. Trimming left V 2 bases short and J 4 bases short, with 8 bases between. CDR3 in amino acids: CASSLQEINEKLFF. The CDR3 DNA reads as TGTGCCAGCAGTTTACAGGAGATTAATGAAAAACTGTTTTTT.

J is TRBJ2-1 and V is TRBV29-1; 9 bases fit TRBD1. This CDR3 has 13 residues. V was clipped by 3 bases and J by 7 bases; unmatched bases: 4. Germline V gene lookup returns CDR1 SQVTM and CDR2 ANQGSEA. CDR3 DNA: TGCAGCGTTGAGGGACAGGGTGTGAATGAGCAGTTCTTC. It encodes CSVEGQGVNEQFF.

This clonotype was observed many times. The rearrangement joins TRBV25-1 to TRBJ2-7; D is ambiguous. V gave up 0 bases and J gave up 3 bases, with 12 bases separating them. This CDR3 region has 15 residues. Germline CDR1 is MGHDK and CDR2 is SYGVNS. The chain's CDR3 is CASSEYRTKGYEQYF. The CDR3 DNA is TGTGCCAGCAGTGAATATCGGACCAAAGGCTACGAGCAGTACTTC.

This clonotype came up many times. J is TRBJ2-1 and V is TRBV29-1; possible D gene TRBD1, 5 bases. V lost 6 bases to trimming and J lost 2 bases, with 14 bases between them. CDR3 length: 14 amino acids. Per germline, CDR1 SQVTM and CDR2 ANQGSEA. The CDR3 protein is CSVQRQITYNEQFF. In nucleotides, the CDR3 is TGCAGCGTACAGAGACAGATCACCTACAATGAGCAGTTCTTC.

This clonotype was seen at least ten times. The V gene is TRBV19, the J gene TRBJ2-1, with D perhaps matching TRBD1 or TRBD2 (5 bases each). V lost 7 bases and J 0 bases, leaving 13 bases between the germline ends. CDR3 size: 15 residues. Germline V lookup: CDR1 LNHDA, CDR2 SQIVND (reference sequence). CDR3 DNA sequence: TGTGCCAGTAAAAGGTGGGGGAGCTCCTACAATGAGCAGTTCTTC. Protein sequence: CASKRWGSSYNEQFF.

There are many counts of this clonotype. As DNA, the CDR3 is TGTGCCAGCACCCCAGCCCGCGGGACTAGCGGCGCCCCGCAGTATTTT. Translated: CASTPARGTSGAPQYF. V is TRBV5-6 and J is TRBJ2-3; 11 bases are shared with TRBD2. Unmatched junction bases numbered 16, after V lost 6 bases and J lost 10 bases. This CDR3 has 16 residues. Germline V gives CDR1 SGHDT, CDR2 YYEEEE.

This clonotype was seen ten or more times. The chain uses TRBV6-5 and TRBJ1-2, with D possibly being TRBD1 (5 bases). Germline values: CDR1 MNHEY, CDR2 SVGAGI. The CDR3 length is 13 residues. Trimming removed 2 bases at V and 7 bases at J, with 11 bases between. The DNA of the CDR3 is TGTGCCAGCAGTTACGGCCCGGGGGGTGGCTACACCTTC. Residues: CASSYGPGGGYTF.

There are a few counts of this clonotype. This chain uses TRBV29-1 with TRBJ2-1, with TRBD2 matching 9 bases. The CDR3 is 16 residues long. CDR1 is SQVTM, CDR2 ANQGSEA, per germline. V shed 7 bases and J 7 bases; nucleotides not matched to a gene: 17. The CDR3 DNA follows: TGCAGCGCCGAGGGTCTAGCGGGACGGATGGGGAATGAGCAGTTCTTC. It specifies CSAEGLAGRMGNEQFF.

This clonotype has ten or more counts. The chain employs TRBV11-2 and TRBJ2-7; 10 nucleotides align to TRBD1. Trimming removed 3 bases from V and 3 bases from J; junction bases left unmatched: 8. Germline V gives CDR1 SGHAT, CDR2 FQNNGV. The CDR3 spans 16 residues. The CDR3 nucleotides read TGTGCCAGCAGCTTGGAGGGACAGGGGACCCTCTACGAGCAGTACTTC. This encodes CASSLEGQGTLYEQYF.

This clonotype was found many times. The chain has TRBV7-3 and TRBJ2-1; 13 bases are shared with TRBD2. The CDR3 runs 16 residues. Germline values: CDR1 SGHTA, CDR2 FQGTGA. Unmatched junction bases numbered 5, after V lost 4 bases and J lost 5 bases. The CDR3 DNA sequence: TGTGCCAGCAGCTACCAGGGACTAGCGGGAAACAATGAGCAGTTCTTC. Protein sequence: CASSYQGLAGNNEQFF.

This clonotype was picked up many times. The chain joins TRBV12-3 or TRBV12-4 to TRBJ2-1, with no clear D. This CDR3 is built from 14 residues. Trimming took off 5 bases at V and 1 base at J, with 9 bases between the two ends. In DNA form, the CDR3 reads TGTGCCAGCAGTCTGCCGGGTTCCTACAATGAGCAGTTCTTC. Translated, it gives CASSLPGSYNEQFF.

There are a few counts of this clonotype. This CDR3 is CASRETSGANVLTF. For the CDR3, the DNA is TGTGCCAGCAGGGAGACAAGCGGGGCCAACGTCCTGACTTTC. This chain joins TRBV28 and TRBJ2-6; D uncertain. Germline loops: CDR1 MDHEN, CDR2 SYDVKM. CDR3 size: 14 residues. V was cut by 6 bases and J by 4 bases, with 10 bases left in between.